The 19 T cell receptor beta chains below were found in one sample sequenced in a study of control samples from healthy donors and cancer patients. TCRdb's copy holds only in-frame clones and misses some; the assay was immunoSEQ multiplex PCR. Altogether around 100,000 clones are present, about nine tenths being singletons, with the ten largest covering around 15%. The sequenced material came from blood. The receptors shown here come from a woman aged 70-85 years in good health.

This chain joins TRBV12-5 and TRBJ2-1; D is unclear. V dropped 5 bases and J dropped 3 bases, with 11 bases sitting between them. The CDR3 spans 14 residues. Germline CDR1 is LGHNT and CDR2 is FRNRAP. The DNA of the CDR3 is TGTGCTAGTGGTGTCCGGACGGACTACAATGAGCAGTTCTTC. Its translation: CASGVRTDYNEQFF.

The chain links TRBV4-1 to TRBJ1-6; no definite D call. The germline gives CDR1 MGHRA, CDR2 YSYEKL. The CDR3 runs to 12 residues. V was shortened by 6 bases and J by 7 bases, with 7 bases between the two germline ends. The CDR3: CASSAGNSPLHF. The CDR3 nucleotides read TGCGCCAGCAGTGCAGGAAATTCACCCCTCCACTTT.

This clone was seen only once. V is TRBV6-5 and J is TRBJ1-3, with 7 bases that match TRBD1. The CDR3 runs 15 residues. J lost 4 bases, V lost 7 bases, and 10 bases had no gene match. Germline V gene lookup returns CDR1 MNHEY and CDR2 SVGAGI. The CDR3 nucleotides are TGTGCCAGCACTCCTAGAGGGGGCTCCGGAAACACCATATATTTT. This sequence encodes CASTPRGGSGNTIYF.

A single count supports this clone. This chain uses TRBV5-1 with TRBJ1-2, with 9 bases lining up with TRBD1. The V and J ends lost 3 bases and 2 bases, in that order; junction bases with no gene match: 5. The length of the CDR3 is 15 residues. Germline-derived CDR1 and CDR2 are SGHRS and YFSETQ. CDR3 coding DNA: TGCGCCAGCAGCTCAGACAGGGGGGGAAACTATGGCTACACCTTC. It translates to CASSSDRGGNYGYTF.

The gene calls are TRBV6-5 and TRBJ1-1, with D hard to call. Germline V gene data show CDR1 as MNHEY and CDR2 as SVGAGI. V lost 8 bases and J lost 1, with 11 bases in between. The CDR3 runs to 13 residues. The CDR3 nucleotides are TGTGCCAGCTCTACCGTATGGAACACTGAAGCTTTCTTT. Amino acids: CASSTVWNTEAFF.

This chain links TRBV29-1 with TRBJ2-1; tentatively, D is TRBD2 (6 bases). V was trimmed by 1 base and J by 10 bases, leaving 11 bases between them. This CDR3 is built from 12 residues. Germline V gene lookup returns CDR1 SQVTM and CDR2 ANQGSEA. As DNA, the CDR3 is TGCAGCGTTGAAGTCGGGAGCCCGGAGCAGTTCTTC. Protein product: CSVEVGSPEQFF.

This clone was observed once. V is TRBV18 and J is TRBJ2-7, with D unclear. V was pared by 8 bases and J by 2 bases, with 16 bases between. Germline V gene data show CDR1 as KGHSH and CDR2 as LQKENI. The CDR3 consists of 14 residues. CDR3: CASGLDGRPYEQYF. The CDR3 coding sequence is TGTGCCAGCGGGTTAGACGGGCGTCCCTACGAGCAGTACTTC.

The V and J genes are TRBV28 and TRBJ1-2; possibly TRBD1 for D (5 bases). Trimming removed 2 bases from V and 6 bases from J, with 10 bases in between. This CDR3 is 13 amino acids long. Germline values: CDR1 MDHEN, CDR2 SYDVKM. This CDR3 is CASSLRGFHGYTF. DNA of the CDR3: TGTGCCAGCAGTTTACGGGGGTTTCATGGCTACACCTTC.

The gene calls are TRBV3-1 (or the pseudogene TRBV3-2) and TRBJ1-5; the D gene is possibly TRBD1 (6 bases). V lost 3 bases and J lost 7, with 13 bases in between. Germline V gene data show CDR1 as LGHDT and CDR2 as YNNKEL (reference sequence). There are 14 residues in the CDR3. The CDR3 spells CASSQQGSRQPQHF. CDR3 nucleotides: TGTGCCAGCAGCCAGCAGGGGTCTCGGCAGCCCCAGCATTTT.

The chain uses TRBV3-1 (or the pseudogene TRBV3-2) and TRBJ1-1; no definite D call. The V end lost 1 base, the J end lost 9 bases, and 15 bases lay between the germline ends. Germline CDR1 reads LGHDT; CDR2 reads YNNKEL (reference sequence). This CDR3 region has 14 residues. The CDR3 here is CASSQGLGPSKAFF. Written as DNA, the CDR3 is TGTGCCAGCAGCCAAGGGCTAGGGCCTAGCAAAGCTTTCTTT.

The rearrangement uses TRBV9 and TRBJ2-3; no reliable D call. Trimming removed 0 bases from V and 1 base from J, with 9 bases in between. The CDR3 length is 15 residues. Per the germline V gene, CDR1 is SGDLS and CDR2 is YYNGEE. The DNA for the CDR3 is TGTGCCAGCAGCGTAGCTAGGGCCCGCACAGATACGCAGTATTTT. Protein product: CASSVARARTDTQYF. The variable domain in full, completed from reference TRBV9 and TRBJ2-3, reads DSGVTQTPKHLITATGQRVTLRCSPRSGDLSVYWYQQSLDQGLQFLIQYYNGEERAKGNILERFSAQQFPDLHSELNLSSLELGDSALYFCASSVARARTDTQYFGPGTRLTVL.

The J gene is TRBJ2-3, the V gene TRBV18; D call uncertain. Between the trimmed V and J ends, which lost 1 base and 3 bases, there was a span of 2 bases. CDR3 length: 12 residues. Germline V gene lookup returns CDR1 KGHSH and CDR2 LQKENI. CDR3 protein: CASSPRTDTQYF. CDR3 sequence (DNA): TGTGCCAGCTCACCACGTACAGATACGCAGTATTTT.

This clone was observed a few times. The CDR3 DNA follows: TGTGCCAGCAGTGACTCTCCCGGACTAGCGGGAGCTCCAAATGAGCAGTTCTTC. This codes for CASSDSPGLAGAPNEQFF. The chain has TRBV6-4 and TRBJ2-1; 13 bases line up with TRBD2. The junction had 9 bases not matched to a gene; V was cut back by 0 bases and J by 7 bases. The CDR3 has 18 amino acids. Germline CDR1 and CDR2: MRHNA and SNTAGT.

The CDR3 is CASSPEAPYYGYTF. The CDR3 region has the DNA TGCGCCAGCAGCCCAGAAGCTCCCTACTATGGCTACACCTTC. This chain connects TRBV5-1 to TRBJ1-2; unclear D gene. The germline V gene encodes CDR1 SGHRS and CDR2 YFSETQ. V was trimmed by 4 bases and J by 3 bases, leaving 13 bases between them. The CDR3 totals 14 residues. The full variable domain, with the rest looked up from reference TRBV5-1 and TRBJ1-2, is KAGVTQTPRYLIKTRGQQVTLSCSPISGHRSVSWYQQTPGQGLQFLFEYFSETQRNKGNFPGRFSGRQFSNSRSEMNVSTLELGDSALYLCASSPEAPYYGYTFGSGTRLTVV.

V gene TRBV27 combines with J gene TRBJ1-2, with D perhaps matching TRBD1 (6 bases). The CDR3 consists of 15 residues. Germline values: CDR1 MNHEY, CDR2 SMNVEV (reference sequence). With 5 bases removed from V and 4 bases from J, the gap between germline ends came to 17 bases. The CDR3 reads CASSPQPGTSYGYTF. CDR3 DNA: TGTGCCAGCAGTCCCCAACCCGGGACAAGCTATGGCTACACCTTC.

The chain uses TRBV15 and TRBJ2-1, with 8 bases matching TRBD1. The CDR3 is 15 amino acids. Germline loops: CDR1 LNHNV, CDR2 YYDKDF (reference sequence). Trimming removed 3 bases from V and 5 bases from J; junction bases left unmatched: 6. In DNA, the CDR3 is TGTGCCACCAGCAGGGACAGGGTAAAAGACAATGAGCAGTTCTTC. The encoded protein is CATSRDRVKDNEQFF.

V and J are TRBV6-5 and TRBJ1-4; unclear D gene. The V end was cut by 8 bases, the J end by 5 bases, with 9 bases between. CDR1 and CDR2 (germline): MNHEY, SVGAGI. This CDR3 spans 12 amino acids. CDR3 nucleotides: TGTGCCAGCGGGCTCGGAAATGAAAAACTGTTTTTT. Translated: CASGLGNEKLFF.

This clone is a singleton in its sample. This sequence joins TRBV6-5 and TRBJ1-6; TRBD1 is a possible D gene (5 bases). V was clipped by 7 bases and J by 9 bases, with 10 bases between them. CDR1 MNHEY and CDR2 SVGAGI come from the germline V gene. This CDR3 has 12 residues. CDR3 loop: CASKGSSSPLHF. The CDR3, as DNA: TGTGCCAGCAAGGGGTCGAGTTCACCCCTCCACTTT.

The V and J genes are TRBV5-1 and TRBJ1-5, with D perhaps TRBD1 (6 bases). Germline lookup yields CDR1 SGHRS and CDR2 YFSETQ. The CDR3 extends over 15 amino acids. The V end lost 3 bases, the J end lost 7 bases, and 17 bases lay between the germline ends. The CDR3 reads CASSSSRGGSQPQHF. CDR3 DNA: TGCGCCAGCAGCTCGTCCCGGGGGGGCAGCCAGCCCCAGCATTTT.